This T cell receptor beta chain comes out of a study of immune heterogeneity within non-small cell lung tumors. Study at large: Classification of the tumors gave a few squamous cell carcinomas, 10 non-squamous carcinomas and 1 not otherwise specified.

With roughly 600 ng used per sample, the template was genomic DNA from bulk tumor. Each primary tumor yielded several biopsies, collected far apart from one another at surgery. The study cohort was described as untreated, and its members had newly diagnosed non-small cell lung cancer. They went on to have curative surgery. The study drew donors from newly diagnosed non-small cell lung cancer patients having surgery with curative intent. A word on this clonotype: Its antigen is currently unknown.

Germline CDR1 and CDR2: KGHSH and LQKENI. With V trimmed by 5 bases and J by 8 bases, 20 bases remained unmatched. This CDR3 spans 17 amino acids. Points from the study as a whole: A moderate but significant correlation was observed between local T-cell clonality and local tumor mutational burden (R around 0.35). The study found high-frequency T-cell receptor beta clonotypes largely distinct between individual patients.

A first 10-cycle multiplex round used 32 V-gene and 13 J-gene primers on TCR beta CDR3. TCRdb reanalysed the multiplex PCR reads using MiXCR and keeps one entry per CDR3 protein. Found here are 20,000 to 25,000 distinct CDR3 sequences, 25% to 35% of them singletons; the top ten hold about 3.9%. Sequencing was performed on lung tumor tissue. This TCR was sampled from a middle-aged man with non-small cell lung cancer. The rearrangement joins TRBV18 to TRBJ1-2, with 7 bases lining up with TRBD1. CDR3 amino acids: CASSSSGTAPNLGGYTF. As DNA, the CDR3 is TGTGCCAGCTCATCGTCCGGGACAGCGCCTAACCTCGGGGGCTACACCTTC.